The 17 T cell receptor beta chains presented below share a single source sample, sequenced in a study of T cell repertoires in cytomegalovirus infection. One entry per CDR3 protein, called by TCRdb with MiXCR from the reads. The sample has under 600,000 distinct CDR3 sequences; 15% to 20% are singletons. The material sequenced was CD8+ T cells from PBMCs. These TCRs come from a human donor in good health (CMV status not recorded). Some clones in this sample may be carry-over from other donors' samples.

This clonotype was picked up a small number of times. This chain joins TRBV6-1 and TRBJ2-7, with 8 bases that match TRBD1. The germline V gene encodes CDR1 MNHNS and CDR2 SASEGT. The CDR3 loop spans 14 amino acids. The V and J ends lost 6 bases and 2 bases, in that order; junction bases with no gene match: 6. The chain's CDR3 is CASRDREYTYEQYF. The CDR3 region has the DNA TGTGCCAGCAGGGACAGGGAATATACCTACGAGCAGTACTTC.

This clonotype was observed a handful of times. The gene calls are TRBV5-4 and TRBJ2-5, with TRBD2 as a possible D gene (6 bases). CDR1 and CDR2 (germline): SGHNT, YYREEE (reference sequence). V was trimmed by 0 bases and J by 2 bases, leaving 8 bases between them. This CDR3 is built from 14 residues. The CDR3 spells CASSLEGTQETQYF. The CDR3 bases are TGTGCCAGCAGCTTGGAAGGGACTCAAGAGACCCAGTACTTC. The complete variable domain, with remaining parts taken from reference TRBV5-4 and TRBJ2-5, reads ETGVTQSPTHLIKTRGQQVTLRCSSQSGHNTVSWYQQALGQGPQFIFQYYREEENGRGNFPPRFSGLQFPNYSSELNVNALELDDSALYLCASSLEGTQETQYFGPGTRLLVL.

Only a few counts were recorded for this clonotype. V gene TRBV6-5 combines with J gene TRBJ2-7; tentative D call: TRBD1 (7 bases). This CDR3 spans 14 amino acids. From germline, CDR1 is MNHEY and CDR2 SVGAGI. Trimming left V 0 bases short and J 6 bases short, with 12 bases between. Here the CDR3 DNA reads TGTGCCAGCAGTTACTCGACAGGGAGGCGCGAGCAGTACTTC. Translation gives CASSYSTGRREQYF.

In this sample, this clonotype turned up a few times. The V gene is TRBV9, the J gene TRBJ2-1; 10 bases align to TRBD2. V lost 3 bases and J lost 4; bases outside the gene matches: 7. In germline, CDR1 is SGDLS, CDR2 YYNGEE. The CDR3 is 16 amino acids. CDR3 residues: CASSGSSGREYNEQFF. The CDR3 DNA is TGTGCCAGCAGCGGATCGAGCGGGAGGGAATACAATGAGCAGTTCTTC.

The genes are TRBV5-6 and TRBJ2-1, with 10 bases lining up with TRBD2. The CDR3 contains 16 residues. V lost 4 bases to trimming and J lost 7 bases; unmatched junction nucleotides: 11. Germline values: CDR1 SGHDT, CDR2 YYEEEE. This CDR3 is CASSPFSGGARNEQFF. CDR3 coding DNA: TGTGCCAGCAGCCCTTTCAGCGGGGGGGCTAGAAATGAGCAGTTCTTC.

This clonotype was found many times. The chain links TRBV4-1 to TRBJ1-6, with a tentative D call TRBD1 (5 bases). Trimming shortened V by 0 bases and J by 10 bases, and 10 bases separated the two germline ends. The CDR3 length is 14 residues. Germline V CDR1 and CDR2: MGHRA, YSYEKL. This chain's CDR3 is CASSQDLGTSPLHF. The CDR3 nucleotides are TGCGCCAGCAGCCAAGATCTAGGGACGTCACCCCTCCACTTT.

The gene calls are TRBV6-6 and TRBJ1-1, with D unclear. V shed 6 bases and J shed 3 bases, with 8 bases lying between them. Germline V gene data show CDR1 as MNHNY and CDR2 as SVGAGI (reference sequence). This CDR3 has 12 amino acids. The chain's CDR3 is CASRGIHTEAFF. CDR3 DNA: TGTGCCAGCAGGGGGATTCACACTGAAGCTTTCTTT.

This clonotype was picked up many times. The gene calls are TRBV6-2 or TRBV6-3 and TRBJ1-2; perhaps TRBD1 as D (6 bases). V shed 2 bases and J shed 4 bases, with 11 bases lying between them. The CDR3 has 14 residues. Germline V gene data show CDR1 as MNHEY and CDR2 as SVGEGT. CDR3 in amino acids: CASSYGGAGYGYTF. The DNA of the CDR3 is TGTGCCAGCAGTTACGGGGGCGCAGGCTATGGCTACACCTTC.

In its sample, this clonotype was seen a few times. The chain is built from TRBV27 and TRBJ1-1; D is unclear. Trimming pared 1 base from V and 2 bases from J, leaving 11 bases between. The CDR3 is 15 residues long. Germline loops: CDR1 MNHEY, CDR2 SMNVEV (reference sequence). CDR3 amino acids: CASSLLQRPNTEAFF. The CDR3 DNA is TGTGCCAGCAGTTTATTACAGAGACCTAACACTGAAGCTTTCTTT.

This clonotype was detected a few times. The rearrangement uses TRBV4-2 and TRBJ2-7; 8 bases fit TRBD1. Germline V CDR1 and CDR2: LGHNA, YNFKEQ. The J segment lost 2 bases and the V segment lost 1 base, leaving 4 bases of the junction unmatched. This CDR3 spans 15 amino acids. In DNA form, the CDR3 reads TGTGCCAGCAGCCAAGGGGACAGGACCCCCTACGAGCAGTACTTC. The encoded protein is CASSQGDRTPYEQYF.

The rearrangement links TRBV15 to TRBJ1-6; tentatively, D is TRBD1 (5 bases). In germline, CDR1 is LNHNV, CDR2 YYDKDF (reference sequence). The CDR3 covers 14 residues. V was clipped by 3 bases and J by 8 bases, with 11 bases between them. The chain's CDR3 is CATSRAGVDSPLHF. As DNA, the CDR3 is TGTGCCACCAGCAGGGCGGGGGTAGATTCACCCCTCCACTTT.

This clonotype appeared many times. The chain has TRBV7-9 and TRBJ2-7; weak D call: TRBD1 (6 bases). From germline, CDR1 is SEHNR and CDR2 FQNEAQ (reference sequence). V lost 5 bases and J lost 2, with 10 bases in between. The CDR3 is 13 amino acids. This chain's CDR3 is CASSGGQTYEQYF. CDR3 coding DNA: TGTGCCAGCAGCGGGGGACAAACCTACGAGCAGTACTTC.

To note about this clonotype: Just one base apart from a much larger clone, this may be a read error. The chain recombines TRBV4-1 with TRBJ2-3; D gene ambiguous. Trimming shortened V by 0 bases and J by 7 bases, and 11 bases separated the two germline ends. Germline lookup yields CDR1 MGHRA and CDR2 YSYEKL. The CDR3 is 14 amino acids. The CDR3 region has the DNA TGCGCCAGCAGCCAAGATACGGCGGATTATACGCAGTATTTT. It specifies CASSQDTADYTQYF.

This clonotype was observed at least ten times. The rearrangement links TRBV29-1 to TRBJ2-3; a weak D match, TRBD2 (5 bases). V lost 4 bases to trimming and J lost 2 bases, with 25 bases between them. The CDR3 contains 18 residues. CDR1 is SQVTM and CDR2 is ANQGSEA in the germline V gene. The CDR3 protein is CSVVTTYSVGKLTDTQYF. CDR3 in DNA: TGCAGCGTTGTCACTACGTACTCGGTCGGGAAGCTCACAGATACGCAGTATTTT.

This clonotype was counted between two and nine times. The chain's CDR3 is CASDRPTGELFF. Written as DNA, the CDR3 is TGCGCCAGCGACCGGCCCACCGGGGAGCTGTTTTTT. This sequence joins TRBV5-1 and TRBJ2-2; D is undetermined. CDR1 and CDR2 (germline): SGHRS, YFSETQ. V shed 7 bases and J shed 4 bases, with 8 bases lying between them. The CDR3 runs to 12 residues.

This clonotype was found many times. The chain uses TRBV29-1 and TRBJ2-3, with D possibly TRBD2 on 6 matching bases. V shed 1 base and J shed 7 bases, with 12 bases lying between them. Germline V gene lookup returns CDR1 SQVTM and CDR2 ANQGSEA. The CDR3 is made up of 13 amino acids. The CDR3 DNA reads as TGCAGCGTTGAAGCGCGGGACCCCTATACGCAGTATTTT. It specifies CSVEARDPYTQYF.

J is TRBJ2-2 and V is TRBV28; 14 bases line up with TRBD2. The CDR3 consists of 20 residues. CDR1 is MDHEN, CDR2 SYDVKM, per germline. After removal of 5 bases from V and 0 bases from J, the junction contained 11 bases not matched to a gene. CDR3 residues: CASSPLGLAGGRANTGELFF. The CDR3 DNA is TGTGCCAGCAGTCCCCTTGGACTAGCGGGAGGTCGTGCGAACACCGGGGAGCTGTTTTTT.